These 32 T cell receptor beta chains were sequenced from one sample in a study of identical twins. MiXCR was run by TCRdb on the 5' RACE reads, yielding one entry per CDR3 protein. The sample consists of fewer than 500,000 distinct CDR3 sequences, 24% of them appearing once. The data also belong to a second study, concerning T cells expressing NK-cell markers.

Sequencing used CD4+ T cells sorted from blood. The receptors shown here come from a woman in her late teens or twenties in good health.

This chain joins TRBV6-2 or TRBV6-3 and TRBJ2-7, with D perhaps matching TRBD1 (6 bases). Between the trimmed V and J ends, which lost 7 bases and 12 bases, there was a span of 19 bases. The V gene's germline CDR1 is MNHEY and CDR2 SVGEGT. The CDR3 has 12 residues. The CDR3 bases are TGTGCCAGCACTACGCGGACAGAAAGAAGGTACTTC. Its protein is CASTTRTERRYF.

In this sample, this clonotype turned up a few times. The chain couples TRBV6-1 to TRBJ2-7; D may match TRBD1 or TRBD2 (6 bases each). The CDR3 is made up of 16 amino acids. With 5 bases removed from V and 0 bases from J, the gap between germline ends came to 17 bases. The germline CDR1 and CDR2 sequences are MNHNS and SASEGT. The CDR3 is CASSKAGTISSYEQYF. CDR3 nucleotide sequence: TGTGCCAGCAGTAAGGCGGGGACAATCAGCTCCTACGAGCAGTACTTC.

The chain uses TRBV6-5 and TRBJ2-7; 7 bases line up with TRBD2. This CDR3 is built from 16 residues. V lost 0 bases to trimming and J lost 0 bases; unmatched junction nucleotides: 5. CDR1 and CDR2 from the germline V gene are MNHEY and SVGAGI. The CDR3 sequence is CASSYSFLAVSYEQYF. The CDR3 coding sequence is TGTGCCAGCAGTTACTCGTTCCTAGCGGTCTCCTACGAGCAGTACTTC.

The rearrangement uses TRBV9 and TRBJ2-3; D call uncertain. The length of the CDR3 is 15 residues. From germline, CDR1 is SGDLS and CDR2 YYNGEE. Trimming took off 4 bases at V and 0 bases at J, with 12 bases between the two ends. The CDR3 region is CASSTSYSSTDTQYF. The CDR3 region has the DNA TGTGCCAGCAGCACCTCCTACAGTAGCACAGATACGCAGTATTTT.

CDR3 protein: CSVYSASGTQYF. The CDR3 coding sequence is TGCAGCGTTTATAGTGCTTCGGGGACCCAGTACTTC. V gene TRBV29-1 combines with J gene TRBJ2-5; D is uncertain. The CDR3 loop spans 12 amino acids. The V gene lost 5 bases and the J gene lost 7 bases, with 14 bases spanning the gap. Looked up from germline, CDR1 is SQVTM and CDR2 is ANQGSEA.

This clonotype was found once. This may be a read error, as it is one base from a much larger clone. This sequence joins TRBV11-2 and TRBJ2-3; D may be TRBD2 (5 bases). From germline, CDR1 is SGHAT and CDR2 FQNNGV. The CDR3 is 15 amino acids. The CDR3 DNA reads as TGTGCCACCAGCTTTGCGGCGGGTAGCACAGATACGCAGTATTTT. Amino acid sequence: CATSFAAGSTDTQYF.

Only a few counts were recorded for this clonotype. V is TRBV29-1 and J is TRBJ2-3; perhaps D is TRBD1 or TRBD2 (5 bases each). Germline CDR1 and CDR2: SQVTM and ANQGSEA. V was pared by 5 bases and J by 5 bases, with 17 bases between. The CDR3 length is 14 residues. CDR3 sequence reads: CSVTGTTVGDTQYF. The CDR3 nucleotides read TGCAGCGTTACTGGGACGACGGTGGGAGATACGCAGTATTTT.

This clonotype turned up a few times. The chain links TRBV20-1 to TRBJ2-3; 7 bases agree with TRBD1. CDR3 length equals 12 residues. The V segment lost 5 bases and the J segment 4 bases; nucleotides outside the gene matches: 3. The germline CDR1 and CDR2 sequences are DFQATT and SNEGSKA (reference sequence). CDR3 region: CSALTGADTQYF. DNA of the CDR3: TGCAGTGCTTTAACAGGGGCAGATACGCAGTATTTT.

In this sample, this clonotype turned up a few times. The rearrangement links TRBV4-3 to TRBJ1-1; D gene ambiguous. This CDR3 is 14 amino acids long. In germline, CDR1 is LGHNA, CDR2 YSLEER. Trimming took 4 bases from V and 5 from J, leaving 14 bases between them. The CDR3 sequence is CASSPRSTKTEAFF. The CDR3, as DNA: TGCGCCAGCAGCCCCCGGAGTACGAAGACTGAAGCTTTCTTT.

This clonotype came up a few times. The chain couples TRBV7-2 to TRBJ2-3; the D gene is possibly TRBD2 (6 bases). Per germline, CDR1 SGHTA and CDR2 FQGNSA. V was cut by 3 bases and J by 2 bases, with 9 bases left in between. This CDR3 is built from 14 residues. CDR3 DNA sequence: TGTGCCAGCAGCTTCGCGGGGTACACAGATACGCAGTATTTT. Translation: CASSFAGYTDTQYF. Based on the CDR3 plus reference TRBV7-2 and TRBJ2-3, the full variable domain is GAGVSQSPSNKVTEKGKDVELRCDPISGHTALYWYRQSLGQGLEFLIYFQGNSAPDKSGLPSDRFSAERTGGSVSTLTIQRTQQEDSAVYLCASSFAGYTDTQYFGPGTRLTVL.

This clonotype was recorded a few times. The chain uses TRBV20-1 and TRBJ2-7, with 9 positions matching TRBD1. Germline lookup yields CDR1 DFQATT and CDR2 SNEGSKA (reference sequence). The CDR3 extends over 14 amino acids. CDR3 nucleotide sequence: TGCAGCGCAGAGGCTGGGACAGGGAAGAACGAGCAGTACTTC. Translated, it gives CSAEAGTGKNEQYF.

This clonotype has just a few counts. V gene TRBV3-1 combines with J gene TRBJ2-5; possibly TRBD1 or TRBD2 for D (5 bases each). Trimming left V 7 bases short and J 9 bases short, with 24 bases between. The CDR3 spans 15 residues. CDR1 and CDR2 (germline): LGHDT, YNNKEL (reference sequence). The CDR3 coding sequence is TGTGCCAGCAACTACGGTACGGGACCCCTATCGGCCCAGTACTTC. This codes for CASNYGTGPLSAQYF.

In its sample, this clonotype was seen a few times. The DNA for the CDR3 is TGCGCCAGCAGCTCGCCTCCCGGGACAGGGAAAGGCTACACCTTC. Translated, it gives CASSSPPGTGKGYTF. The V gene is TRBV5-1, the J gene TRBJ1-2; 9 positions agree with TRBD1. The V gene's germline CDR1 is SGHRS and CDR2 YFSETQ. Unmatched junction bases numbered 11, after V lost 3 bases and J lost 8 bases. The CDR3 spans 15 residues.

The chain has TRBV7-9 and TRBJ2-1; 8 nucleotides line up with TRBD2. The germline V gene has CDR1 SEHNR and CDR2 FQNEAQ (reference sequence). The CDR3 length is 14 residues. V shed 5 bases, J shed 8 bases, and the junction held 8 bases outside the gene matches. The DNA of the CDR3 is TGTGCCAGCAGCCCCCGCGCGGGGGGCGATGAGCAGTTCTTC. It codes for CASSPRAGGDEQFF.

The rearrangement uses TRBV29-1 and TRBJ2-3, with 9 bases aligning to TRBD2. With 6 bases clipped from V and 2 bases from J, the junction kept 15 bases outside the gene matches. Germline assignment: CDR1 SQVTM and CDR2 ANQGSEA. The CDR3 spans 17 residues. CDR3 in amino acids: CSVSLGGGGANTDTQYF. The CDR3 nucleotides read TGCAGCGTCTCCTTGGGAGGCGGGGGGGCGAACACAGATACGCAGTATTTT.

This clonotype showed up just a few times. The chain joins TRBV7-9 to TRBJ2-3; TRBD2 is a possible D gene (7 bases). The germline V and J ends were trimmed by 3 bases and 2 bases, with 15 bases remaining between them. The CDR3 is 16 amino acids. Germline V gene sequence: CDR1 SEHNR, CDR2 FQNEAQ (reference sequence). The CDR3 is CASSLRTGGPTDTQYF. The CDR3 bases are TGTGCCAGCAGCTTGAGGACGGGGGGCCCCACAGATACGCAGTATTTT.

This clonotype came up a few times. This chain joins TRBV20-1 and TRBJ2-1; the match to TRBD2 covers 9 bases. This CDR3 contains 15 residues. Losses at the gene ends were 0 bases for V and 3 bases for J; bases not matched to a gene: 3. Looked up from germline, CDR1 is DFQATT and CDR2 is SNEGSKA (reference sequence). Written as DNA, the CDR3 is TGCAGTGCTAGAGAGGCTAGCGGGAACTACAATGAGCAGTTCTTC. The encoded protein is CSAREASGNYNEQFF.

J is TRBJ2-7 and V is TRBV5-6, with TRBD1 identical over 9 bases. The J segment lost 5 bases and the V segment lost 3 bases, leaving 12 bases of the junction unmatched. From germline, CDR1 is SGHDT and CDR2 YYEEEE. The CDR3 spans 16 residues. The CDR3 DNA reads TGTGCCAGCAGCTCACTCGGACAGGGGTTGGATGACGAGCAGTACTTC. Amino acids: CASSSLGQGLDDEQYF.

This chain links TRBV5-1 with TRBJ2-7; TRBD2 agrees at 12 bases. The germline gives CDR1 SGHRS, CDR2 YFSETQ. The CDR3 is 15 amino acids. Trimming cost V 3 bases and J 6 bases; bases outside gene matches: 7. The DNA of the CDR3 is TGCGCCAGCAGCTCTAGCGGGGGGGCCGCTATCGAGCAGTACTTC. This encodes CASSSSGGAAIEQYF.

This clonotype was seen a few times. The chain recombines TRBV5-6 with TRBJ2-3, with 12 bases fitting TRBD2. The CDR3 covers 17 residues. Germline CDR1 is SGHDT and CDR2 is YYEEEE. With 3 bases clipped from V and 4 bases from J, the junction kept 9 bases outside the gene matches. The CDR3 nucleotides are TGTGCCAGCAGCTGGAGGACTAGCGGGGCGGGCGCAGATACGCAGTATTTT. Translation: CASSWRTSGAGADTQYF.

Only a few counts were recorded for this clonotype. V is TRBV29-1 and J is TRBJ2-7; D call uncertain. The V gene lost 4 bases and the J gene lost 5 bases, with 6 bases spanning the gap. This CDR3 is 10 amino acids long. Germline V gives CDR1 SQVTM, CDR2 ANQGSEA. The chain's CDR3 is CSVAHDEQYF. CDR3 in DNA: TGCAGCGTTGCTCACGACGAGCAGTACTTC.

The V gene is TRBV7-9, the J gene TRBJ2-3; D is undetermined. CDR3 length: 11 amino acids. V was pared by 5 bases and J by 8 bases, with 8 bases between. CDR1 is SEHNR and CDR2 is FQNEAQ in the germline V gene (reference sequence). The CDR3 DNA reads TGTGCCAGCAGCCCCGACCCTACGCAGTATTTT. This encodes CASSPDPTQYF.

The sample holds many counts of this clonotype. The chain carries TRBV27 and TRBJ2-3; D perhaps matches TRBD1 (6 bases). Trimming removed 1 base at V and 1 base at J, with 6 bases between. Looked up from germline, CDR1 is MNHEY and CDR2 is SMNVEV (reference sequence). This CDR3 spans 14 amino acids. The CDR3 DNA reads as TGTGCCAGCAGTTTATACAGGGGCACAGATACGCAGTATTTT. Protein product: CASSLYRGTDTQYF.

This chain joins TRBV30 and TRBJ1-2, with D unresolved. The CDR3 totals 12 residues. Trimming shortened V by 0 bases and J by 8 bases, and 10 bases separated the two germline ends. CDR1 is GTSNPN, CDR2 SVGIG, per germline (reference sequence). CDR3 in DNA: TGTGCCTGGAGTGTAGGAGGCGGCGGCTACACCTTC. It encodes CAWSVGGGGYTF.

This CDR3 is CASSQRTSGGTAPNEQFF. In DNA form, the CDR3 reads TGTGCCAGCAGCCAGAGGACTAGCGGGGGGACAGCCCCTAATGAGCAGTTCTTC. The chain uses TRBV14 and TRBJ2-1, with 14 positions matching TRBD2. The CDR3 covers 18 residues. Trimming at V came to 3 bases and at J to 7 bases, leaving 11 bases not matched to a gene. Germline V lookup: CDR1 SGHDN, CDR2 FVKESK.

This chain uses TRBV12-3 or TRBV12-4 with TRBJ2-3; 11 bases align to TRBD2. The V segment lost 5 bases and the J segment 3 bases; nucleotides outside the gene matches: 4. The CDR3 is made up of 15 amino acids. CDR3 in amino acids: CASSRTSGFTDTQYF. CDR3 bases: TGTGCCAGCAGTCGGACTAGCGGGTTTACAGATACGCAGTATTTT.

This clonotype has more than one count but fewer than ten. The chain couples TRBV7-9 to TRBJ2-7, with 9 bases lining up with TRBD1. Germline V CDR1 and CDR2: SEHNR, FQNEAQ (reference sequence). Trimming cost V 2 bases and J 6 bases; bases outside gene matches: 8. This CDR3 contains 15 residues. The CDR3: CASSLRLGQGSEQYF. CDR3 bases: TGTGCCAGCAGCTTAAGACTGGGACAGGGTAGCGAGCAGTACTTC.

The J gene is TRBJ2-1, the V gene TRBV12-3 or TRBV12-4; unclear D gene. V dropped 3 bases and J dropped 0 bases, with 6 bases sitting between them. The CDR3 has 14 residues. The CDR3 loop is CASSFLFSYNEQFF. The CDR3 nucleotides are TGTGCCAGCAGTTTCCTCTTCTCCTACAATGAGCAGTTCTTC.

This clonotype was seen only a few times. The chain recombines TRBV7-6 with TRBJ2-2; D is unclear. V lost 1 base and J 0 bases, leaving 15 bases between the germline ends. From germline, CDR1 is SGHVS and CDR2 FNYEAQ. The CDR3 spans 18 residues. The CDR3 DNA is TGTGCCAGCAGCTTAGAGCCTATCACGAGGCCGAACACCGGGGAGCTGTTTTTT. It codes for CASSLEPITRPNTGELFF.

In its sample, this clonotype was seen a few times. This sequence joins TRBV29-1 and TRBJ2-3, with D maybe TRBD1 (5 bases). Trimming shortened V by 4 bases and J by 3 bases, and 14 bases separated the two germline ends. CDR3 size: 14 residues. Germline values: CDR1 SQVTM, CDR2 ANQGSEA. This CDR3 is CSVARGSVTDTQYF. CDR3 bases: TGCAGCGTTGCTAGGGGATCGGTGACAGATACGCAGTATTTT.

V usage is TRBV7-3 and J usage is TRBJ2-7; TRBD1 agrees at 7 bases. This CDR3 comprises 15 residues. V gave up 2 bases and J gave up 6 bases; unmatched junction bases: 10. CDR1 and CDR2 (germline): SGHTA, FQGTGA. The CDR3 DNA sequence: TGTGCCAGCAGCTTACTAGGGGGCGGCGGAGGCGAGCAGTACTTC. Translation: CASSLLGGGGGEQYF.

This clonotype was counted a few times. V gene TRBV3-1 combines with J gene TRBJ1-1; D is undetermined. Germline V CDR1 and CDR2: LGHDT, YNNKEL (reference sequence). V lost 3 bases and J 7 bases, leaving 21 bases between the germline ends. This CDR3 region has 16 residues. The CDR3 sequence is CASSQARTAALDEAFF. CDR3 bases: TGTGCCAGCAGCCAGGCTAGGACGGCCGCGTTGGATGAAGCTTTCTTT.